These 20 T cell receptor beta chains came from one sample sequenced in a study of blood T cell repertoires in COVID-19. Measured with immunoSEQ multiplex PCR; TCRdb has only the in-frame clones, and not every one. The sample consists of under 95,000 clones, around 85% of them appearing once. Sequencing was performed on peripheral blood. The receptors were sampled from a man in his fifties or sixties with acute or convalescent COVID-19.

V is TRBV2 and J is TRBJ1-3, with 10 bases that match TRBD1. CDR3 length equals 15 residues. V was clipped by 6 bases and J by 0 bases; unmatched bases: 2. The V gene's germline CDR1 is SNHLY and CDR2 FYNNEI. The CDR3 nucleotides are TGTGCCAGCAGGGGACAGGGGAACTCTGGAAACACCATATATTTT. Protein product: CASRGQGNSGNTIYF. Filled out from reference TRBV2 and TRBJ1-3, the complete variable domain reads EPEVTQTPSHQVTQMGQEVILRCVPISNHLYFYWYRQILGQKVEFLVSFYNNEISEKSEIFDDQFSVERPDGSNFTLKIRSTKLEDSAMYFCASRGQGNSGNTIYFGEGSWLTVV.

The CDR3: CATSRVGGQNTEAFF. The CDR3 nucleotides are TGTGCCACCAGCAGAGTCGGGGGGCAGAACACTGAAGCTTTCTTT. The chain has TRBV15 and TRBJ1-1; the D gene is possibly TRBD1 (6 bases). The germline V gene has CDR1 LNHNV and CDR2 YYDKDF (reference sequence). There are 15 residues in the CDR3. V lost 1 base and J lost 1, with 10 bases in between.

The gene calls are TRBV19 and TRBJ1-1; tentatively, D is TRBD1 (5 bases). V lost 3 bases, J lost 9 bases, and 11 bases lay in between. Germline values: CDR1 LNHDA, CDR2 SQIVND (reference sequence). The CDR3 is made up of 12 amino acids. For the CDR3, the DNA is TGTGCCAGTAGTATGGGGGGAGGAAAAGCTTTCTTT. It codes for CASSMGGGKAFF.

With respect to this clone: An end of the junction differs from the germline gene, which may be a read error. The rearrangement joins TRBV7-7 to TRBJ2-5; maybe TRBD2 (6 bases). This CDR3 spans 16 amino acids. The germline gives CDR1 SSHAT, CDR2 FNYEAQ (reference sequence). The CDR3 nucleotides are TGTGCTAGCAGCCCCCTTGAGAGGGCGGGGAGAGAGACCCAGTACTTC. Amino acids: CASSPLERAGRETQYF.

The chain carries TRBV27 and TRBJ1-1; D may be TRBD1 (6 bases). CDR1 MNHEY and CDR2 SMNVEV come from the germline V gene (reference sequence). V lost 2 bases and J 1 base, leaving 11 bases between the germline ends. The CDR3 has 15 residues. DNA of the CDR3: TGTGCCAGCAGTTTAATACAGGGAAGGAACACTGAAGCTTTCTTT. It is translated as CASSLIQGRNTEAFF.

CDR3 bases: TGTGCCAGCTCACCACCGGTTACGGGGGGCGAGACCCAGTACTTC. Translation gives CASSPPVTGGETQYF. V is TRBV18 and J is TRBJ2-5; a possible D gene is TRBD2 (7 bases). The CDR3 sequence is 15 residues long. CDR1 and CDR2 from the germline V gene are KGHSH and LQKENI. V was shortened by 0 bases and J by 5 bases, with 13 bases between the two germline ends.

This chain connects TRBV7-2 to TRBJ2-7; D is perhaps TRBD1 (6 bases). Between the trimmed V and J ends, which lost 4 bases and 5 bases, there was a span of 9 bases. Per germline, CDR1 SGHTA and CDR2 FQGNSA. CDR3 length: 12 amino acids. The CDR3 protein is CASSYYRDEQYF. As DNA, the CDR3 is TGTGCCAGCAGCTACTACAGGGACGAGCAGTACTTC.

Only one count was recorded for this clone. The V call is TRBV3-1 (or the pseudogene TRBV3-2), the J call TRBJ1-5; the D gene is possibly TRBD1 (6 bases). Germline lookup yields CDR1 LGHDT and CDR2 YNNKEL (reference sequence). V was trimmed by 3 bases and J by 5 bases, leaving 14 bases between them. The length of the CDR3 is 15 residues. The CDR3 is CASSQGTQGYQPQHF. In DNA form, the CDR3 reads TGTGCCAGCAGCCAGGGAACACAGGGTTATCAGCCCCAGCATTTT.

Written as DNA, the CDR3 is TGTGCCAGCAGCAGACAGGGGTTGGGCGAGACCCAGTACTTC. It is translated as CASSRQGLGETQYF. The J gene is TRBJ2-5, the V gene TRBV7-3; 8 bases agree with TRBD1. The CDR3 runs to 14 residues. Germline CDR1 is SGHTA and CDR2 is FQGTGA. V was clipped by 5 bases and J by 5 bases; unmatched bases: 7.

V gene TRBV11-2 combines with J gene TRBJ2-5; the match to TRBD2 covers 12 bases. Trimming cost V 3 bases and J 4 bases; bases outside gene matches: 6. The CDR3 contains 16 residues. Germline lookup yields CDR1 SGHAT and CDR2 FQNNGV. The CDR3 DNA is TGTGCCAGCAGCTTTCTAGCGGGGGGGCCGGGAGAGACCCAGTACTTC. Amino acids: CASSFLAGGPGETQYF.

The genes are TRBV6-2 or TRBV6-3 and TRBJ2-1, with 8 bases lining up with TRBD1. The CDR3 is 16 amino acids. Germline loops: CDR1 MNHEY, CDR2 SVGEGT. J was trimmed by 3 bases and V by 2 bases; bases with no gene match: 6. The CDR3 loop is CASSYRGTGNYNEQFF. The CDR3 DNA reads TGTGCCAGCAGTTACCGGGGGACAGGAAACTACAATGAGCAGTTCTTC.

The count of this clone is one. V is TRBV18 and J is TRBJ1-1; 9 nucleotides line up with TRBD1. Germline V gene lookup returns CDR1 KGHSH and CDR2 LQKENI. CDR3 length equals 16 residues. V shed 6 bases, J shed 5 bases, and the junction held 13 bases outside the gene matches. The CDR3 nucleotides read TGTGCCAGCTCCCTGAGGCCGAGGACAGGGGAAACTGAAGCTTTCTTT. Protein product: CASSLRPRTGETEAFF.

This clone appeared a single time. CDR3 residues: CASSLDRNSGDIQYF. The CDR3 region has the DNA TGTGCCAGCAGCTTAGACAGGAACTCAGGTGACATTCAGTACTTC. The chain carries TRBV7-2 and TRBJ2-4; TRBD1 might be the D (5 bases). This CDR3 region has 15 residues. Trimming took 1 base from V and 8 from J, leaving 15 bases between them. Germline-derived CDR1 and CDR2 are SGHTA and FQGNSA.

The V call is TRBV5-1, the J call TRBJ1-1; D remains ambiguous. The germline V and J ends were trimmed by 5 bases and 5 bases, with 7 bases remaining between them. The V gene's germline CDR1 is SGHRS and CDR2 YFSETQ. CDR3 length equals 11 residues. The CDR3 is CASRRETEAFF. The CDR3 DNA reads TGCGCCAGCAGGCGGGAAACTGAAGCTTTCTTT.

The chain uses TRBV6-5 and TRBJ2-7; 10 nucleotides match TRBD1. Trimming removed 0 bases from V and 7 bases from J; junction bases left unmatched: 9. The CDR3 spans 16 residues. The germline V gene has CDR1 MNHEY and CDR2 SVGAGI. This chain's CDR3 is CASSYSRTGGLREQYF. The CDR3 nucleotides read TGTGCCAGCAGTTACTCGCGGACAGGGGGGTTGAGAGAGCAGTACTTC.

The CDR3 region is CASSLQGQGNNSPLHF. In DNA form, the CDR3 reads TGCGCCAGCAGCTTGCAGGGGCAGGGAAATAATTCACCCCTCCACTTT. V usage is TRBV5-1 and J usage is TRBJ1-6; TRBD1 might be the D (6 bases). V dropped 1 base and J dropped 5 bases, with 13 bases sitting between them. The CDR3 has 16 amino acids. Germline-derived CDR1 and CDR2 are SGHRS and YFSETQ.

The chain is built from TRBV12-3 or TRBV12-4 and TRBJ2-1, with D possibly TRBD2 on 6 matching bases. The CDR3 has 11 residues. Trimming took off 7 bases at V and 12 bases at J, with 13 bases between the two ends. CDR3 residues: CASTLGGMQFF. The CDR3 DNA reads as TGTGCCAGCACTCTAGGAGGGATGCAGTTCTTC.

This chain connects TRBV4-2 to TRBJ1-3; 7 nucleotides match TRBD1. The germline CDR1 and CDR2 sequences are LGHNA and YNFKEQ. CDR3 length equals 18 residues. With V trimmed by 0 bases and J by 8 bases, 16 bases remained unmatched. The CDR3 here is CASSQEGPQGEIVDTIYF. CDR3 sequence (DNA): TGTGCCAGCAGCCAAGAAGGGCCCCAGGGGGAGATTGTAGACACCATATATTTT.

The chain joins TRBV4-2 to TRBJ1-2, with D possibly TRBD1 on 5 matching bases. V lost 0 bases, J lost 4 bases, and 12 bases lay in between. The CDR3 spans 15 residues. The germline V gene has CDR1 LGHNA and CDR2 YNFKEQ. CDR3 loop: CASSQDWGSAYGYTF. The CDR3 DNA reads TGTGCCAGCAGCCAAGACTGGGGCTCCGCCTATGGCTACACCTTC.

The rearrangement links TRBV30 to TRBJ1-5; 8 bases align to TRBD1. The CDR3 is made up of 14 amino acids. Germline values: CDR1 GTSNPN, CDR2 SVGIG (reference sequence). Trimming took 2 bases from V and 3 from J; bases not matched to a gene: 3. The CDR3 loop is CAWSRGQVNQPQHF. CDR3 sequence (DNA): TGTGCCTGGAGTAGGGGACAGGTCAATCAGCCCCAGCATTTT.